These 32 T cell receptor beta chains were sequenced from one sample in a study of beta chain features in type 1 diabetes. Study-level points and caveats: Shortening that was moderate but significant affected the TCRB CDR3s of Type 1 diabetes patients in all four CD4+ subsets.

The antigens of these receptors remain unknown. The isolated RNA, all of it, was reverse transcribed, so expressed TCRB transcripts were what got sequenced. Clones were sequenced by immunoSEQ multiplex PCR, and TCRdb holds only the in-frame ones, with some missing. The sample lists 100,000 to 150,000 clones, approximately 9% seen once, with roughly 0.75% in the top ten. Specimen: central memory CD4+ T cells from blood. These receptors were taken from a man aged 30-40 years with type 1 diabetes.

The chain uses TRBV4-1 and TRBJ2-3; D remains unclear. Trimming took off 1 base at V and 0 bases at J, with 5 bases between the two ends. This CDR3 comprises 14 residues. CDR1 MGHRA and CDR2 YSYEKL come from the germline V gene. The chain's CDR3 is CASSQAVSTDTQYF. The DNA for the CDR3 is TGCGCCAGCAGCCAAGCTGTTAGCACAGATACGCAGTATTTT.

The chain is built from TRBV4-3 and TRBJ2-1, with 10 bases aligning to TRBD2. Germline loops: CDR1 LGHNA, CDR2 YSLEER. V lost 2 bases, J lost 7 bases, and 8 bases stayed unmatched. The CDR3 loop spans 16 amino acids. The CDR3 here is CASSQLGLAEGNEQFF. The CDR3 DNA is TGCGCCAGCAGCCAATTAGGACTAGCGGAAGGGAATGAGCAGTTCTTC.

This CDR3 reads CASSLDTGAYGYTF. CDR3 DNA sequence: TGTGCCAGCAGCTTAGACACAGGTGCCTATGGCTACACCTTC. The chain links TRBV11-2 to TRBJ1-2; D perhaps matches TRBD1 (5 bases). CDR1 is SGHAT, CDR2 FQNNGV, per germline. V was clipped by 0 bases and J by 4 bases, with 9 bases between them. The CDR3 consists of 14 residues. Based on the CDR3 plus reference TRBV11-2 and TRBJ1-2, the full variable domain is EAGVAQSPRYKIIEKRQSVAFWCNPISGHATLYWYQQILGQGPKLLIQFQNNGVVDDSQLPKDRFSAERLKGVDSTLKIQPAKLEDSAVYLCASSLDTGAYGYTFGSGTRLTVV.

This clone has more than one count but fewer than ten. The chain joins TRBV7-9 to TRBJ2-5, with a weak D call TRBD1 (6 bases). Looked up from germline, CDR1 is SEHNR and CDR2 is FQNEAQ (reference sequence). This CDR3 has 13 amino acids. Trimming left V 3 bases short and J 9 bases short, with 14 bases between. This CDR3 is CASSLGTPTSQYF. The CDR3 DNA reads as TGTGCCAGCAGCTTGGGGACACCTACGTCCCAGTACTTC.

This clone was seen once. The chain employs TRBV2 and TRBJ2-3; D is possibly TRBD2 (5 bases). The V gene's germline CDR1 is SNHLY and CDR2 FYNNEI. Deletions cut 4 bases from V and 4 bases from J, with 12 bases between. CDR3 length: 14 amino acids. CDR3 protein: CASSVITGADTQYF. CDR3 DNA: TGTGCCAGCAGTGTAATAACCGGGGCAGATACGCAGTATTTT.

This clone was seen more than once but under ten times. The V and J genes are TRBV7-2 and TRBJ1-2; D is perhaps TRBD1 (5 bases). The CDR3 is 15 amino acids. Looked up from germline, CDR1 is SGHTA and CDR2 is FQGNSA. V lost 4 bases and J 5 bases, leaving 17 bases between the germline ends. The CDR3 reads CASSSAGSYGYGYTF. The DNA of the CDR3 is TGTGCCAGCAGCTCGGCAGGGTCATATGGATATGGCTACACCTTC.

This rearrangement joins TRBV4-1 to TRBJ2-1; a weak D match, TRBD2 (5 bases). The CDR3 is 15 amino acids. The ends were cut back, 0 bases at V and 6 bases at J, with 12 bases in the middle. Germline CDR1 and CDR2: MGHRA and YSYEKL. CDR3 nucleotide sequence: TGCGCCAGCAGCCAAGACCTCGGGGTGGGCAATGAGCAGTTCTTC. As protein: CASSQDLGVGNEQFF.

In this sample, this clone turned up a few times. This chain connects TRBV7-9 to TRBJ1-1; a possible D gene is TRBD1 (6 bases). Germline assignment: CDR1 SEHNR and CDR2 FQNEAQ (reference sequence). There are 13 residues in the CDR3. Trimming stripped 5 bases from V and 3 bases from J, with 10 bases between. CDR3 coding DNA: TGTGCCAGCAGCCCGAGGGGGTACACTGAAGCTTTCTTT. This codes for CASSPRGYTEAFF. The whole variable domain, remainder taken from reference TRBV7-9 and TRBJ1-1, is DTGVSQNPRHKITKRGQNVTFRCDPISEHNRLYWYRQTLGQGPEFLTYFQNEAQLEKSRLLSDRFSAERPKGSFSTLEIQRTEQGDSAMYLCASSPRGYTEAFFGQGTRLTVV.

This rearrangement joins TRBV12-2 to TRBJ1-6; the table gives TRBD1 as D, unverified against the DNA. TRBV12-2 is termed a pseudogene. The CDR3 is 18 amino acids. The CDR3 sequence is CASRLTPGQGLKNSPLHF. CDR3 coding DNA: TGTGCAAGTCGCTTAACCCCGGGACAGGGGCTTAAGAATTCACCCCTCCACTTT.

This clone appeared a few times. Here the CDR3 DNA reads TGTGCCAGCAGTTACTTCGGACTAGCGGCAGATACGCAGTATTTT. Translating gives CASSYFGLAADTQYF. The chain employs TRBV6-5 and TRBJ2-3, with TRBD2 matching 10 bases. CDR1 is MNHEY, CDR2 SVGAGI, per germline. This CDR3 contains 15 residues. The V segment lost 1 base and the J segment 4 bases; nucleotides outside the gene matches: 2.

The J gene is TRBJ2-3, the V gene TRBV27; 10 nucleotides agree with TRBD1. This CDR3 contains 16 residues. From germline, CDR1 is MNHEY and CDR2 SMNVEV (reference sequence). After removal of 3 bases from V and 3 bases from J, the junction contained 6 bases not matched to a gene. In DNA form, the CDR3 reads TGTGCCAGCAGTTTGGGACAGGGGATCGGGACAGATACGCAGTATTTT. It encodes CASSLGQGIGTDTQYF.

This rearrangement joins TRBV7-3 to TRBJ1-1, with D perhaps matching TRBD1 (6 bases). Trimming left V 2 bases short and J 8 bases short, with 15 bases between. Germline V gene sequence: CDR1 SGHTA, CDR2 FQGTGA. The CDR3 contains 14 residues. In nucleotides, the CDR3 is TGTGCCAGCAGCTTAGATAATCGCAGGGGAGAAGCTTTCTTT. It yields the protein CASSLDNRRGEAFF.

There are a few counts of this clone. The rearrangement uses TRBV6-5 and TRBJ2-1; TRBD1 might be the D (6 bases). Trimming shortened V by 2 bases and J by 0 bases, and 11 bases separated the two germline ends. This CDR3 has 16 amino acids. Germline lookup yields CDR1 MNHEY and CDR2 SVGAGI. As DNA, the CDR3 is TGTGCCAGCAGTTACGTACAGGGCCGCTCCTACAATGAGCAGTTCTTC. Residues: CASSYVQGRSYNEQFF.

The V call is TRBV28, the J call TRBJ1-1; 9 nucleotides agree with TRBD1. Germline-derived CDR1 and CDR2 are MDHEN and SYDVKM. V was pared by 11 bases and J by 6 bases, with 13 bases of the junction left unmatched. This CDR3 has 14 amino acids. The CDR3 bases are TGTGCCGCGGCCGTGGGGACAGGGATATCTGAAGCTTTCTTT. Its protein product is CAAAVGTGISEAFF.

The V call is TRBV28, the J call TRBJ2-7, with unresolved D. CDR3 size: 12 residues. Between the trimmed V and J ends, which lost 8 bases and 3 bases, there was a span of 11 bases. The germline CDR1 and CDR2 sequences are MDHEN and SYDVKM. CDR3 DNA sequence: TGTGCCAGCGGAAAGACGGGCTACGAGCAGTACTTC. As protein: CASGKTGYEQYF.

The genes are TRBV5-4 and TRBJ2-1, with D possibly TRBD1 on 6 matching bases. In germline, CDR1 is SGHNT, CDR2 YYREEE (reference sequence). The ends were cut back, 3 bases at V and 0 bases at J, with 10 bases in the middle. This CDR3 region has 15 residues. The CDR3 DNA follows: TGTGCCAGCAGCTCCCAGGGGAGCTCCTACAATGAGCAGTTCTTC. Translating it yields CASSSQGSSYNEQFF. The variable domain in full, with the rest retrieved from reference TRBV5-4 and TRBJ2-1, is ETGVTQSPTHLIKTRGQQVTLRCSSQSGHNTVSWYQQALGQGPQFIFQYYREEENGRGNFPPRFSGLQFPNYSSELNVNALELDDSALYLCASSSQGSSYNEQFFGPGTRLTVL.

In its sample, this clone was seen many times. CDR3 DNA sequence: TGTGCCAGCAGTTTGACAGGAATCCCTAACACCATATATTTT. It yields the protein CASSLTGIPNTIYF. V and J are TRBV28 and TRBJ1-3; perhaps TRBD1 as D (6 bases). Germline CDR1 reads MDHEN; CDR2 reads SYDVKM. Deletions cut 3 bases from V and 7 bases from J, with 13 bases between. The CDR3 runs to 14 residues.

V gene TRBV6-5 combines with J gene TRBJ2-2, with D possibly being TRBD1 (5 bases). Trimming shortened V by 6 bases and J by 5 bases, and 10 bases separated the two germline ends. The CDR3 consists of 13 residues. Germline CDR1 MNHEY, CDR2 SVGAGI. This chain's CDR3 is CASRKGVTGELFF. The CDR3 region has the DNA TGTGCCAGCAGAAAAGGGGTGACCGGGGAGCTGTTTTTT.

With respect to this clone: This likely traces to a read error, being one base from a far larger clone. This chain links TRBV4-1 with TRBJ2-2; maybe TRBD1 (5 bases). The V gene lost 0 bases and the J gene lost 1 base, with 12 bases spanning the gap. The germline V gene has CDR1 MGHRA and CDR2 YSYEKL. The CDR3 totals 17 residues. Written as DNA, the CDR3 is TGCGCCAGCAGCCAAGATCGCGGCGACAGGAACACCGGGGAGCTGTTTTTT. Protein sequence: CASSQDRGDRNTGELFF.

This clone was seen only a few times. This chain connects TRBV28 to TRBJ2-5; D gene ambiguous. CDR3 length: 12 residues. Trimming left V 5 bases short and J 0 bases short, with 4 bases between. Germline CDR1 is MDHEN and CDR2 is SYDVKM. The CDR3: CASSGDQETQYF. The DNA for the CDR3 is TGTGCCAGCAGTGGAGACCAAGAGACCCAGTACTTC.

V gene TRBV7-8 combines with J gene TRBJ2-3; the D is unclear. The length of the CDR3 is 12 residues. Germline V gene data show CDR1 as SGHVS and CDR2 as FQNEAQ. Trimming removed 4 bases at V and 9 bases at J, with 11 bases between. CDR3 loop: CASSYPVQTQYF. In DNA form, the CDR3 reads TGTGCCAGCAGCTACCCAGTTCAAACGCAGTATTTT.

V is TRBV7-2 and J is TRBJ1-2; D perhaps matches TRBD1 (5 bases). The CDR3 is 16 amino acids. CDR1 SGHTA and CDR2 FQGNSA come from the germline V gene. V was shortened by 5 bases and J by 1 base, with 17 bases between the two germline ends. The CDR3 sequence is CASSDYRGGDNYGYTF. The CDR3 DNA is TGTGCCAGCAGCGACTACCGCGGGGGAGATAACTATGGCTACACCTTC.

This clone has more than one count but fewer than ten. This rearrangement joins TRBV29-1 to TRBJ2-1; D is undetermined. Germline CDR1 SQVTM, CDR2 ANQGSEA. This CDR3 is built from 14 residues. V lost 4 bases and J 0 bases, leaving 10 bases between the germline ends. CDR3 sequence reads: CSVVPATSYNEQFF. Written as DNA, the CDR3 is TGCAGCGTTGTGCCAGCGACCTCCTACAATGAGCAGTTCTTC.

The chain uses TRBV5-4 and TRBJ2-1, with D maybe TRBD1 (6 bases). Trimming stripped 0 bases from V and 2 bases from J, with 12 bases between. Germline CDR1 SGHNT, CDR2 YYREEE (reference sequence). This CDR3 has 16 residues. In DNA, the CDR3 is TGTGCCAGCAGCTTGGATCCCCAGGGGACCTACAATGAGCAGTTCTTC. This codes for CASSLDPQGTYNEQFF.

This clone was seen a handful of times. The gene calls are TRBV18 and TRBJ2-3; 10 bases line up with TRBD1. Germline-derived CDR1 and CDR2 are KGHSH and LQKENI. The CDR3 is 16 residues long. V dropped 6 bases and J dropped 1; count of bases not matched to a gene: 7. In DNA, the CDR3 is TGTGCCAGCTCTCTACGCGGACAGGGGGGCACAGATACGCAGTATTTT. Protein: CASSLRGQGGTDTQYF. Based on the CDR3 plus reference TRBV18 and TRBJ2-3, the full variable domain is NAGVMQNPRHLVRRRGQEARLRCSPMKGHSHVYWYRQLPEEGLKFMVYLQKENIIDESGMPKERFSAEFPKEGPSILRIQQVVRGDSAAYFCASSLRGQGGTDTQYFGPGTRLTVL.

This clone occurred a few times. The chain combines TRBV28 with TRBJ1-5; 7 bases agree with TRBD1. Trimming removed 5 bases from V and 0 bases from J; junction bases left unmatched: 1. This CDR3 contains 14 residues. CDR1 is MDHEN and CDR2 is SYDVKM in the germline V gene. CDR3 region: CASSGTVSNQPQHF. The CDR3 DNA reads as TGTGCCAGCAGTGGGACAGTTAGCAATCAGCCCCAGCATTTT.

This clone occurred once. The rearrangement links TRBV7-9 to TRBJ2-1; 10 positions match TRBD1. There are 15 residues in the CDR3. V was clipped by 4 bases and J by 6 bases; unmatched bases: 6. Per germline, CDR1 SEHNR and CDR2 FQNEAQ (reference sequence). The CDR3 loop is CASSYPGQGTNEQFF. CDR3 coding DNA: TGTGCCAGCAGCTACCCGGGACAGGGGACCAATGAGCAGTTCTTC.

The chain employs TRBV6-5 and TRBJ2-5; 8 bases line up with TRBD2. There are 15 residues in the CDR3. Germline V lookup: CDR1 MNHEY, CDR2 SVGAGI. V was pared by 2 bases and J by 2 bases, with 4 bases of the junction left unmatched. As DNA, the CDR3 is TGTGCCAGCAGTTACCACGGGACTAGTCAAGAGACCCAGTACTTC. Translating it yields CASSYHGTSQETQYF.

At least ten counts were recorded for this clone. This chain uses TRBV28 with TRBJ2-5, with unresolved D. The CDR3 covers 12 residues. Per the germline V gene, CDR1 is MDHEN and CDR2 is SYDVKM. The ends were cut back, 4 bases at V and 0 bases at J, with 3 bases in the middle. This CDR3 is CASSSNQETQYF. DNA for the CDR3: TGTGCCAGCAGTTCAAACCAAGAGACCCAGTACTTC.

This clone was observed a handful of times. The genes are TRBV30 and TRBJ2-5, with a weak D call TRBD1 (5 bases). The ends were cut back, 4 bases at V and 5 bases at J, with 20 bases in the middle. This CDR3 spans 15 amino acids. Germline V gene data show CDR1 as GTSNPN and CDR2 as SVGIG (reference sequence). The CDR3 region is CAWTYRQGNGETQYF. CDR3 nucleotide sequence: TGTGCCTGGACTTACCGCCAGGGAAACGGGGAGACCCAGTACTTC.

Many counts were recorded for this clone. CDR3 bases: TGCAGCGCAGGAGACAGTCTGAACACTGAAGCTTTCTTT. Protein product: CSAGDSLNTEAFF. This chain connects TRBV29-1 to TRBJ1-1, with D maybe TRBD1 (5 bases). This CDR3 is built from 13 residues. Per the germline V gene, CDR1 is SQVTM and CDR2 is ANQGSEA. V lost 7 bases and J 0 bases, leaving 12 bases between the germline ends.

The J gene is TRBJ1-4, the V gene TRBV15; TRBD1 matches at 9 bases. The CDR3 totals 15 residues. V trimming: 2 bases; J trimming: 8 bases; junction bases outside the gene matches: 6. The germline V gene encodes CDR1 LNHNV and CDR2 YYDKDF (reference sequence). The CDR3 region has the DNA TGTGCCACCAGCAGACCCGGGACAGGGTACGAAAAACTGTTTTTT. Protein product: CATSRPGTGYEKLFF.